This T cell receptor beta chain was sequenced in a study of cytomegalovirus exposure and HLA in healthy donors. With regard to this clone: The antigen is unknown.

The CDR3 loop spans 16 amino acids. From germline, CDR1 is SEHNR and CDR2 FQNEAQ (reference sequence). V lost 3 bases, J lost 5 bases, and 7 bases stayed unmatched. Study-wide results and limits: Most TCR sequences proved rare, with some public TCRs found in many donors.

Method: immunoSEQ multiplex PCR; TCRdb's copy keeps in-frame clones and lacks some. Among 180,000 or so clones listed, around nine tenths were seen once. Sequenced: PBMCs. The source of this sequence is a man aged 30-40 years in good health and CMV-seropositive. The rearrangement links TRBV7-9 to TRBJ2-5; TRBD2 matches 12 bases. CDR3 sequence reads: CASSFALAGGWETQYF. The DNA of the CDR3 is TGTGCCAGCAGCTTCGCACTAGCGGGGGGCTGGGAGACCCAGTACTTC.